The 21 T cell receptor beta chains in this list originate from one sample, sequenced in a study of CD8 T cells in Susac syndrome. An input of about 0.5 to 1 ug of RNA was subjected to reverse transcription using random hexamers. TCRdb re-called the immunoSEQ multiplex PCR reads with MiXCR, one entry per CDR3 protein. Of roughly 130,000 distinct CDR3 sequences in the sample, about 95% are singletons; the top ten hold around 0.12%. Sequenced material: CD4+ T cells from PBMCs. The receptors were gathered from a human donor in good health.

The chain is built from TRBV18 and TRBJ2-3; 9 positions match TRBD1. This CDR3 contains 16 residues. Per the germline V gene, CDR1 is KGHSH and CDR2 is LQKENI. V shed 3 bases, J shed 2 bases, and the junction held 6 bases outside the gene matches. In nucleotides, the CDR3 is TGTGCCAGCTCACCCGGACAGGGGATTAACACAGATACGCAGTATTTT. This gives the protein CASSPGQGINTDTQYF.

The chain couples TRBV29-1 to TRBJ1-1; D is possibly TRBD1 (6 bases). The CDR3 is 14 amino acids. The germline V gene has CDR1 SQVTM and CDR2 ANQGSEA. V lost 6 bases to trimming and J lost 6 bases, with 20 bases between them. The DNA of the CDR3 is TGCAGCGTACGGGGGGCCCCACTCTCCTCTGAAGCTTTCTTT. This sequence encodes CSVRGAPLSSEAFF.

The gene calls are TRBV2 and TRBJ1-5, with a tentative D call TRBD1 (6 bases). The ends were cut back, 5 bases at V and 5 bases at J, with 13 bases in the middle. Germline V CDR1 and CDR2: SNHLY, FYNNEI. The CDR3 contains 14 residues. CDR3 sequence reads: CASSPGVGDQPQHF. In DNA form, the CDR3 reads TGTGCCAGCAGTCCAGGGGTAGGGGATCAGCCCCAGCATTTT.

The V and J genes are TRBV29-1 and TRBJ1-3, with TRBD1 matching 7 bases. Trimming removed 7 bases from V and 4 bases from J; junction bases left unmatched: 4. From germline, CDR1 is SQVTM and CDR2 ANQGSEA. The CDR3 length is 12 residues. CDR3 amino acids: CSGQGYGNTIYF. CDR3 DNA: TGCAGCGGACAGGGCTACGGAAACACCATATATTTT.

The DNA for the CDR3 is TGTGCCAGCAGTGACACAGGTGGCTACACCTTC. This sequence encodes CASSDTGGYTF. This sequence joins TRBV28 and TRBJ1-2; tentative D call: TRBD1 (5 bases). In germline, CDR1 is MDHEN, CDR2 SYDVKM. CDR3 size: 11 residues. Trimming pared 5 bases from V and 7 bases from J, leaving 8 bases between.

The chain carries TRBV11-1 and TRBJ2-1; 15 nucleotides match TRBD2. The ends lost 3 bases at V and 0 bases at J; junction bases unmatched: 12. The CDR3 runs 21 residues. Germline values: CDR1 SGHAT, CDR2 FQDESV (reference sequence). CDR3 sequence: CASSFFLPGTSGRSSYNEQFF. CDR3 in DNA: TGTGCCAGCAGCTTCTTTCTCCCCGGGACTAGCGGGAGGAGCTCCTACAATGAGCAGTTCTTC.

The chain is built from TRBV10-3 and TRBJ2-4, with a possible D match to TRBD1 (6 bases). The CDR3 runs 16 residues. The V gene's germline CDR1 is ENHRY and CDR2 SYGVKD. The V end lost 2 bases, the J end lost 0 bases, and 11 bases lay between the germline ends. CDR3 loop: CAISEAGALAKNIQYF. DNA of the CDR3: TGTGCCATCAGTGAGGCAGGGGCTCTAGCCAAAAACATTCAGTACTTC.

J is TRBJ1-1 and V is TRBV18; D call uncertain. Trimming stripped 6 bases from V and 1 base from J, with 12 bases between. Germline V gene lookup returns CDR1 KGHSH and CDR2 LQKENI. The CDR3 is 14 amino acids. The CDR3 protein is CASSLVSTNTEAFF. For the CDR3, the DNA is TGTGCCAGCTCCCTTGTCAGCACGAACACTGAAGCTTTCTTT.

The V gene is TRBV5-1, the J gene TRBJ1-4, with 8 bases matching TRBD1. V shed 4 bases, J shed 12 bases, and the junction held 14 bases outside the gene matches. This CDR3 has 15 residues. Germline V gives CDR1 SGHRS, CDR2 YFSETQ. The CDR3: CASSPRQGTNLELFF. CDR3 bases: TGCGCCAGCAGCCCCCGACAGGGGACGAATTTAGAACTGTTTTTT.

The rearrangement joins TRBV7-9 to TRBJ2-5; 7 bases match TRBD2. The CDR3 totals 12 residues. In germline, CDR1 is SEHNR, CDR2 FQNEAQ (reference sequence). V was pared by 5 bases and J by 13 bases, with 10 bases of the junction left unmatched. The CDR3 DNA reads TGTGCCAGCAGCAATGGGAGGGCCGTCATGTACTTC. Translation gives CASSNGRAVMYF.

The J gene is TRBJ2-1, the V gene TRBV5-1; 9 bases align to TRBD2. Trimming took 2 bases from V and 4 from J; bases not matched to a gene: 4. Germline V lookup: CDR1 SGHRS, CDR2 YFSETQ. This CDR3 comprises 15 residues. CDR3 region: CASSFEAGGYNEQFF. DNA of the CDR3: TGCGCCAGCAGCTTCGAGGCGGGAGGGTACAATGAGCAGTTCTTC.

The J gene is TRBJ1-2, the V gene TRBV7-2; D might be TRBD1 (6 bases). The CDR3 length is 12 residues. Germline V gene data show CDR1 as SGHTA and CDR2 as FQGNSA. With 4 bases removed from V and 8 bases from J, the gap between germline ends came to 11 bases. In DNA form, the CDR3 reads TGTGCCAGCAGCTACCGACAGGCCGGCTACACCTTC. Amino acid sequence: CASSYRQAGYTF.

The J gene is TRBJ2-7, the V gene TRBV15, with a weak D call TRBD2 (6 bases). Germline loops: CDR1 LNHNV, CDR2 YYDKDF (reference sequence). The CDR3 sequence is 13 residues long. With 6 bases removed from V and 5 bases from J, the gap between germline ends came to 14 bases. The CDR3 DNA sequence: TGTGCCACCAGGAGGATAGCGGCTGACGAGCAGTACTTC. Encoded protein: CATRRIAADEQYF.

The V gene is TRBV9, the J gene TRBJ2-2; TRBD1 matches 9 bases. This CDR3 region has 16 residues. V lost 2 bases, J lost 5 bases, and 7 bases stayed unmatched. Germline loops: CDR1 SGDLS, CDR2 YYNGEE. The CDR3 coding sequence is TGTGCCAGCAGCGTCCGCCCGGGACAGGGAACCGGGGAGCTGTTTTTT. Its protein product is CASSVRPGQGTGELFF.

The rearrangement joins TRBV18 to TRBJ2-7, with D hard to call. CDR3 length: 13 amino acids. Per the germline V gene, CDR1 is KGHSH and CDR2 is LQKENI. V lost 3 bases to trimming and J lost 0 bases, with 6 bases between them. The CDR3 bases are TGTGCCAGCTCACCCCCTAGCTCCTACGAGCAGTACTTC. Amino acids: CASSPPSSYEQYF.

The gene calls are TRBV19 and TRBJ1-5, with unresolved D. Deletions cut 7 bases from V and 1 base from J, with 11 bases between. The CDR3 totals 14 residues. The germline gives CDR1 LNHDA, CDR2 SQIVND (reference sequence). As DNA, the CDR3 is TGTGCCAGTATGAGCGGGATAAGCAATCAGCCCCAGCATTTT. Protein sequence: CASMSGISNQPQHF.

The CDR3, as DNA: TGTGCCACCAGTGATTTGGGTCCGGGAGCTGGCACAGATACGCAGTATTTT. Its translation is CATSDLGPGAGTDTQYF. The chain carries TRBV24-1 and TRBJ2-3, with TRBD2 as a possible D gene (6 bases). V was cut by 0 bases and J by 1 base, with 13 bases left in between. This CDR3 spans 17 amino acids. Germline CDR1 reads KGHDR; CDR2 reads SFDVKD.

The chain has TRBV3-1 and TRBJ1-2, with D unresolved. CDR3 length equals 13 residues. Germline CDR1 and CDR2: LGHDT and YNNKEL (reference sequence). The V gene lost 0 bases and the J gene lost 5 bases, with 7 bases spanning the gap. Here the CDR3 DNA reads TGTGCCAGCAGCCAAGAAGGAGCTTATGGCTACACCTTC. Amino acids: CASSQEGAYGYTF.

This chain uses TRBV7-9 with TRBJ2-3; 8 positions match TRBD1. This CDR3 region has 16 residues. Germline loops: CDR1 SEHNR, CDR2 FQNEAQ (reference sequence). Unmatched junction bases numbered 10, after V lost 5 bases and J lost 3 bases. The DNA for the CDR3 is TGTGCCAGCAGCGCCAGGACAGGGATGGGGACAGATACGCAGTATTTT. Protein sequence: CASSARTGMGTDTQYF.

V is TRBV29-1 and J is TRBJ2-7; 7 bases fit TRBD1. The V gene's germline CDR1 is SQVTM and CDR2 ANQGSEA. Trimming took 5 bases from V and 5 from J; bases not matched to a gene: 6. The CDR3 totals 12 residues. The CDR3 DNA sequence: TGCAGCGTTAACAGGGGTGTCGACGAGCAGTACTTC. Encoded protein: CSVNRGVDEQYF.

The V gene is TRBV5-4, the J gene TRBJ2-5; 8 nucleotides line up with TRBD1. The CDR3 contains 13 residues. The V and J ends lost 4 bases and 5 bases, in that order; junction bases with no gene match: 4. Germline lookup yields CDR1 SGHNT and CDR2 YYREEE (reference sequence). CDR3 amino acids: CASSRDRWETQYF. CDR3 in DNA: TGTGCCAGCAGCCGGGACAGGTGGGAGACCCAGTACTTC.